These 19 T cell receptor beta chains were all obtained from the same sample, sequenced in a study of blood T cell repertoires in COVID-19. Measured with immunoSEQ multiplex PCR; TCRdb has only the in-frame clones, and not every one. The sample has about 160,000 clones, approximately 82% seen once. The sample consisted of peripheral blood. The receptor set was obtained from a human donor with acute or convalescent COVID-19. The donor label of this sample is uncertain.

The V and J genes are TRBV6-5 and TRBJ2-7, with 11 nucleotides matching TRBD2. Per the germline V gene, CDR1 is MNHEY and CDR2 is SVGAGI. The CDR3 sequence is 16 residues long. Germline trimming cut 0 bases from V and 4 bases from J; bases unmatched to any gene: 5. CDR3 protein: CASSYSTPSGGYEQYF. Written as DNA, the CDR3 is TGTGCCAGCAGTTACTCGACCCCTAGCGGGGGGTACGAGCAGTACTTC.

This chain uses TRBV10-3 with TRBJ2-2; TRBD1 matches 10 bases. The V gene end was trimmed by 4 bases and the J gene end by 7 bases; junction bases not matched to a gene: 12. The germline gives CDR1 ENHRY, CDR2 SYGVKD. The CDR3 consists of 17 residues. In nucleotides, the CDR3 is TGTGCCATCAGTGCCCGCCTGACAGGGGGCGATGGCGGGGAGCTGTTTTTT. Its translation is CAISARLTGGDGGELFF.

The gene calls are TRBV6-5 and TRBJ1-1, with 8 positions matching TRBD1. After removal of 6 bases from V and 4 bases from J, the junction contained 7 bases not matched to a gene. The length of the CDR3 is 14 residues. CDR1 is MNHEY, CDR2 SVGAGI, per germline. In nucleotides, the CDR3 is TGTGCCAGCAGCCCGGGACAGGTCGGCACTGAAGCTTTCTTT. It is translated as CASSPGQVGTEAFF.

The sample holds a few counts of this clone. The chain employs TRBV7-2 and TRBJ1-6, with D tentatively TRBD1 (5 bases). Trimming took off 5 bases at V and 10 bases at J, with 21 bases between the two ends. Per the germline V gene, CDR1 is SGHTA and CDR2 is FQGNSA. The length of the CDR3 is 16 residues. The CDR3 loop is CASSPTSTDGGSPLHF. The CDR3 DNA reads TGTGCCAGCAGCCCGACTTCGACAGACGGGGGATCACCCCTCCACTTT.

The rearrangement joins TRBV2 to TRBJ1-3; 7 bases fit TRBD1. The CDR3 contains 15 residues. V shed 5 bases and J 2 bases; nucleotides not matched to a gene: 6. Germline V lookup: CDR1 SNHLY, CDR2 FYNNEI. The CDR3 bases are TGTGCCAGCAGTATAGAAACAGGGGCTGGAAACACCATATATTTT. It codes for CASSIETGAGNTIYF.

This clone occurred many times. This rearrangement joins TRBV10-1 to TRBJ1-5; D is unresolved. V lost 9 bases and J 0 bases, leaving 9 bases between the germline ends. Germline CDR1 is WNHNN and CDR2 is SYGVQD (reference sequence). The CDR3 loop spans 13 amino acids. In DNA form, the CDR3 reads TGCGCCAGGGGCAGTAATAGCAATCAGCCCCAGCATTTT. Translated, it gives CARGSNSNQPQHF.

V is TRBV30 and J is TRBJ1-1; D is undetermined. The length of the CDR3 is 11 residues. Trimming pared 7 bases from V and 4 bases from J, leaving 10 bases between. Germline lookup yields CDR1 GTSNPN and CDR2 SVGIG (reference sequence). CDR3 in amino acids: CALGRSTEAFF. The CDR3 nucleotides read TGTGCCTTAGGGAGAAGCACTGAAGCTTTCTTT.

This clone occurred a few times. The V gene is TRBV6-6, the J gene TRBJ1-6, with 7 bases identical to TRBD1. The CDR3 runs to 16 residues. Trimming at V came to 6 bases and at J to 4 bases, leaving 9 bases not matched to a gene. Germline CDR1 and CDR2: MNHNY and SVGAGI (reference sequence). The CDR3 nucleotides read TGTGCCAGCAGAGAGGGGACAGTTTATTATAATTCACCCCTCCACTTT. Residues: CASREGTVYYNSPLHF.

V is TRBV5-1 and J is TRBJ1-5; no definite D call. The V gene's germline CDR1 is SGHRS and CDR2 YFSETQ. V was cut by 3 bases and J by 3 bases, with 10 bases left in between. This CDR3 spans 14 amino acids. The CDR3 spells CASSSGENNQPQHF. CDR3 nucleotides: TGCGCCAGCAGCTCCGGGGAGAACAATCAGCCCCAGCATTTT.

CDR3 bases: TGTGCCTGGACCCCTGGCGGGATCGGATCAAGGAGGCCTTTCTTT. Its translation is CAWTPGGIGSRRPFF. V is TRBV30 and J is TRBJ1-1; D ambiguous. In germline, CDR1 is GTSNPN, CDR2 SVGIG (reference sequence). The CDR3 totals 15 residues. V was cut by 4 bases and J by 12 bases, with 27 bases left in between.

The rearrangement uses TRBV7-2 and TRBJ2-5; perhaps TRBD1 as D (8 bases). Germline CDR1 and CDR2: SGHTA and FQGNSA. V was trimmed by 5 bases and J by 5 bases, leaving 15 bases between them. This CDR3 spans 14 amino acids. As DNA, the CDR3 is TGTGCCAGCAGCCGCGGACAGGGAGGGGAGACCCAGTACTTC. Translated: CASSRGQGGETQYF. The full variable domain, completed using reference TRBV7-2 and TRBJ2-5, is GAGVSQSPSNKVTEKGKDVELRCDPISGHTALYWYRQSLGQGLEFLIYFQGNSAPDKSGLPSDRFSAERTGGSVSTLTIQRTQQEDSAVYLCASSRGQGGETQYFGPGTRLLVL.

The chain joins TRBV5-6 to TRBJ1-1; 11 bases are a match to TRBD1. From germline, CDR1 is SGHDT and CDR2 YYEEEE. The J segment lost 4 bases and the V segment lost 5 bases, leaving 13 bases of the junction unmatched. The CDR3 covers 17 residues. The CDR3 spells CASRFRTGGKRGTEAFF. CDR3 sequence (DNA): TGTGCCAGCAGATTTCGGACAGGGGGCAAGAGAGGCACTGAAGCTTTCTTT. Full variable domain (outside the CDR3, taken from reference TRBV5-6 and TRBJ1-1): DAGVTQSPTHLIKTRGQQVTLRCSPKSGHDTVSWYQQALGQGPQFIFQYYEEEERQRGNFPDRFSGHQFPNYSSELNVNALLLGDSALYLCASRFRTGGKRGTEAFFGQGTRLTVV.

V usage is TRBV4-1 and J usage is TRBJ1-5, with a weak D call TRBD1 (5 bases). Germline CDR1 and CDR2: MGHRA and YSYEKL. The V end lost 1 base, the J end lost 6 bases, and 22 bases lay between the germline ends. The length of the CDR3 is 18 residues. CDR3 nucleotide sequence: TGCGCCAGCAGCCAAGGGGCGGATGAAGGGGTCGGTCGTCAGCCCCAGCATTTT. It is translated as CASSQGADEGVGRQPQHF.

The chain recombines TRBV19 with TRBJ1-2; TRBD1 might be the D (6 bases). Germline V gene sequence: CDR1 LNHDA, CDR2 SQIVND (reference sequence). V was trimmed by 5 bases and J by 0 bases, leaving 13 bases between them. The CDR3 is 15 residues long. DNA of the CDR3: TGTGCCAGTAGTCCAGACAGGCTCGCTAACTATGGCTACACCTTC. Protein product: CASSPDRLANYGYTF.

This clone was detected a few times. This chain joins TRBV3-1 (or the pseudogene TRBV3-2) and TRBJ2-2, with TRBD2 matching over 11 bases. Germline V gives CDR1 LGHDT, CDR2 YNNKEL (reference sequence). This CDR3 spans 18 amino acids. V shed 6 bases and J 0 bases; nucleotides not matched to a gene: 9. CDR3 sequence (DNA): TGTGCCAGCAGTCGAGGACTAGCGGGCCAAGCGAACACCGGGGAGCTGTTTTTT. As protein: CASSRGLAGQANTGELFF.

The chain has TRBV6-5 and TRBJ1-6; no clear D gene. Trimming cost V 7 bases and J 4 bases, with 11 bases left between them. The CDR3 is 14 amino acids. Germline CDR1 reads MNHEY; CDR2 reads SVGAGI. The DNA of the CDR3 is TGTGCCAGCACCTCTCCGGGTTATAATTCACCCCTCCACTTT. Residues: CASTSPGYNSPLHF.

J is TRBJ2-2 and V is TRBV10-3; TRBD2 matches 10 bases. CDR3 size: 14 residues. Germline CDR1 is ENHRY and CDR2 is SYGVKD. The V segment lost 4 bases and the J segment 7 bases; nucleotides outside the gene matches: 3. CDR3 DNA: TGTGCCATCAGTGCCTTAGCGGGGGGCGGGGAGCTGTTTTTT. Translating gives CAISALAGGGELFF.

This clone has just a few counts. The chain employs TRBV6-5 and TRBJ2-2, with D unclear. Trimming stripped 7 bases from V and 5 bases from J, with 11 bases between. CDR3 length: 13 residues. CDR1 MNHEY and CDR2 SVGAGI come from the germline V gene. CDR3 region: CASTLQRTGELFF. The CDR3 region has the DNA TGTGCCAGCACCCTTCAGAGGACCGGGGAGCTGTTTTTT.

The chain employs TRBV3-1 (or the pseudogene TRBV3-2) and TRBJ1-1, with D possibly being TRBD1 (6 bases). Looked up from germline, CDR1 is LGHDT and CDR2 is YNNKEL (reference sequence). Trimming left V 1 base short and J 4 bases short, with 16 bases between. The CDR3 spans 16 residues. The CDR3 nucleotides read TGTGCCAGCAGCCAAGCATCGACAGGCAAGGGCACTGAAGCTTTCTTT. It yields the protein CASSQASTGKGTEAFF.